The 15 T cell receptor beta chains below were found in one sample sequenced in a study of CD8 T cells in ankylosing spondylitis. The study's findings and limits: Apparently characteristic of ankylosing spondylitis blood was a TCR beta motif (about 8 highly homologous variants).

TCRdb used MiXCR to reprocess the 5' RACE reads, holding one entry per CDR3 protein. Counted here are hundreds of thousands of distinct CDR3 sequences, about 24% occurring once; the ten biggest clones make up roughly 0.9%. Their antigens remain unidentified. The sample consisted of blood, either unsorted or a sorted T cell fraction (not recorded which). Receptor source: a male donor with ankylosing spondylitis.

This clonotype was recorded a few times. The rearrangement links TRBV12-3 or TRBV12-4 to TRBJ2-3; no clear D. CDR3 length equals 12 residues. Trimming removed 2 bases from V and 4 bases from J, with 4 bases in between. CDR3 DNA sequence: TGTGCCAGCAGTTTAACCGCAGATACGCAGTATTTT. Its translation is CASSLTADTQYF.

This clonotype showed up just a few times. The genes are TRBV19 and TRBJ2-1; 14 positions agree with TRBD2. Losses at the gene ends were 4 bases for V and 8 bases for J; bases not matched to a gene: 4. Germline loops: CDR1 LNHDA, CDR2 SQIVND (reference sequence). The CDR3 runs 15 residues. Here the CDR3 reads CASSNRLAGGDEQFF. The CDR3 DNA follows: TGTGCCAGTAGTAACCGACTAGCGGGAGGGGATGAGCAGTTCTTC.

This clonotype has just one count. This chain links TRBV24-1 with TRBJ2-1, with 9 bases lining up with TRBD2. This CDR3 has 17 residues. V lost 7 bases to trimming and J lost 6 bases; unmatched junction nucleotides: 15. CDR1 is KGHDR, CDR2 SFDVKD, per germline. Here the CDR3 DNA reads TGTGCCACCAGCCTAGGGGGACTAGCCCAGAGGGGCAATGAGCAGTTCTTC. Translated, it gives CATSLGGLAQRGNEQFF.

This clonotype appeared once. The rearrangement uses TRBV5-1 and TRBJ2-1; 12 positions match TRBD2. This CDR3 has 16 amino acids. Looked up from germline, CDR1 is SGHRS and CDR2 is YFSETQ. V was pared by 4 bases and J by 7 bases, with 9 bases of the junction left unmatched. The CDR3 is CASSPRLAGERNEQFF. The CDR3 bases are TGCGCCAGCAGCCCGCGACTAGCGGGAGAGAGGAATGAGCAGTTCTTC. Full variable domain (remainder filled in from reference TRBV5-1 and TRBJ2-1): KAGVTQTPRYLIKTRGQQVTLSCSPISGHRSVSWYQQTPGQGLQFLFEYFSETQRNKGNFPGRFSGRQFSNSRSEMNVSTLELGDSALYLCASSPRLAGERNEQFFGPGTRLTVL.

The rearrangement links TRBV29-1 to TRBJ1-2; the match to TRBD1 covers 8 bases. The germline V gene has CDR1 SQVTM and CDR2 ANQGSEA. V lost 6 bases, J lost 3 bases, and 6 bases stayed unmatched. The CDR3 is made up of 13 amino acids. The CDR3 DNA follows: TGCAGCGTGGCCCAGGGGGCTGACTATGGCTACACCTTC. This encodes CSVAQGADYGYTF.

This clonotype was recorded a few times. CDR3 amino acids: CASSPGWITGELFF. As DNA, the CDR3 is TGCGCCAGCAGCCCAGGGTGGATCACCGGGGAGCTGTTTTTT. The chain joins TRBV4-1 to TRBJ2-2; D may be TRBD1 (5 bases). V was trimmed by 4 bases and J by 4 bases, leaving 10 bases between them. CDR1 and CDR2 from the germline V gene are MGHRA and YSYEKL. This CDR3 has 14 residues.

The rearrangement links TRBV5-1 to TRBJ2-7; D possibly corresponds to TRBD2 (5 bases). The CDR3 has 16 residues. V was shortened by 4 bases and J by 1 base, with 18 bases between the two germline ends. Germline V CDR1 and CDR2: SGHRS, YFSETQ. The CDR3 here is CASSPEIGWESYEQYF. CDR3 in DNA: TGCGCCAGCAGCCCCGAGATAGGTTGGGAGTCCTACGAGCAGTACTTC.

This clonotype was seen only a few times. The chain has TRBV11-1 and TRBJ1-6, with 10 nucleotides matching TRBD1. The CDR3 contains 16 residues. The germline gives CDR1 SGHAT, CDR2 FQDESV (reference sequence). V gave up 5 bases and J gave up 8 bases; unmatched junction bases: 9. CDR3 DNA sequence: TGTGCCAGCAGCAGAAGGCGACAGGGGGCGGATTCACCCCTCCACTTT. Its translation: CASSRRRQGADSPLHF.

The sample holds a few counts of this clonotype. The gene calls are TRBV3-1 and TRBJ1-5; D unclear. Germline V gene sequence: CDR1 LGHDT, CDR2 YNNKEL (reference sequence). The V end lost 4 bases, the J end lost 7 bases, and 11 bases lay between the germline ends. This CDR3 comprises 13 residues. CDR3: CASSRGGNQPQHF. The CDR3 region has the DNA TGTGCCAGCAGCCGCGGAGGGAACCAGCCCCAGCATTTT. Full variable domain (rest looked up from reference TRBV3-1 and TRBJ1-5): DTAVSQTPKYLVTQMGNDKSIKCEQNLGHDTMYWYKQDSKKFLKIMFSYNNKELIINETVPNRFSPKSPDKAHLNLHINSLELGDSAVYFCASSRGGNQPQHFGDGTRLSIL.

This clonotype was seen once. The V gene is TRBV3-1, the J gene TRBJ2-1, with 13 positions matching TRBD2. The CDR3 contains 15 residues. Germline V lookup: CDR1 LGHDT, CDR2 YNNKEL (reference sequence). V lost 4 bases to trimming and J lost 10 bases; unmatched junction nucleotides: 7. The CDR3 protein is CASSPTSGRAGEQFF. In DNA, the CDR3 is TGTGCCAGCAGCCCTACTAGCGGGAGGGCCGGGGAGCAGTTCTTC.

In its sample, this clonotype was seen a few times. The CDR3 region is CASSEGRRGTEAFF. The CDR3, as DNA: TGTGCCAGCAGTGAAGGGAGACGAGGCACTGAAGCTTTCTTT. The genes are TRBV2 and TRBJ1-1, with unresolved D. The V end was cut by 1 base, the J end by 4 bases, with 10 bases between. This CDR3 contains 14 residues. The germline CDR1 and CDR2 sequences are SNHLY and FYNNEI. The variable domain in full, with the rest retrieved from reference TRBV2 and TRBJ1-1, is EPEVTQTPSHQVTQMGQEVILRCVPISNHLYFYWYRQILGQKVEFLVSFYNNEISEKSEIFDDQFSVERPDGSNFTLKIRSTKLEDSAMYFCASSEGRRGTEAFFGQGTRLTVV.

A few counts support this clonotype. The chain employs TRBV11-2 and TRBJ2-7; the D gene is possibly TRBD1 (6 bases). V was shortened by 6 bases and J by 1 base, with 10 bases between the two germline ends. The CDR3 totals 13 residues. The germline V gene has CDR1 SGHAT and CDR2 FQNNGV. As DNA, the CDR3 is TGTGCCAGCAGGCAGACAGGTTCCTACGAGCAGTACGTC. Translation gives CASRQTGSYEQYV.

The rearrangement joins TRBV20-1 to TRBJ1-6; tentative D call: TRBD1 (5 bases). This CDR3 has 14 residues. Trimming pared 6 bases from V and 9 bases from J, leaving 18 bases between. Germline V gene sequence: CDR1 DFQATT, CDR2 SNEGSKA (reference sequence). The CDR3 protein is CSAGPPLGGSPLHF. The CDR3 nucleotides are TGCAGTGCCGGGCCTCCGCTTGGGGGTTCACCCCTCCACTTT.

With respect to this clonotype: A clone one base away is much larger, so this may be a read error. The chain combines TRBV5-1 with TRBJ2-2; D gene ambiguous. Germline CDR1 SGHRS, CDR2 YFSETQ. V was shortened by 0 bases and J by 2 bases, with 5 bases between the two germline ends. There are 14 residues in the CDR3. The CDR3 sequence is CASSLDINTGELFF. The CDR3 DNA follows: TGCGCCAGCAGCTTGGACATTAACACCGGGGAGCTGTTTTTT.

The chain is built from TRBV18 and TRBJ2-1; TRBD2 matches at 13 bases. The V and J ends lost 2 bases and 6 bases, in that order; junction bases with no gene match: 7. Germline V CDR1 and CDR2: KGHSH, LQKENI. The CDR3 spans 17 residues. The DNA of the CDR3 is TGTGCCAGCTCACCAACCTGGACTAGCGGGAGAGGCAATGAGCAGTTCTTC. This translates into CASSPTWTSGRGNEQFF.